The entry that follows covers one TCR beta chain sequence. Its antigen is unknown. The junction had 5 bases not matched to a gene; V was cut back by 0 bases and J by 12 bases. The CDR3 is made up of 14 amino acids. Germline CDR1 reads DFQATT; CDR2 reads SNEGSKA (reference sequence). This entry belongs to a study of post-analysis software for immune sequencing data. The study's findings and limits: Included in a set of five TRBV segments more frequent in patients than controls were TRBV5-6, TRBV5-1 and TRBV20-1.

Prepared TCR beta cDNA libraries contained unique molecular identifiers. Via MiXCR, TCRdb re-called the PCR reads, giving one row per CDR3 protein. Among 500,000 to 600,000 distinct CDR3 sequences, roughly two fifths were seen once, and the ten largest hold roughly 1.7%. Sequences were obtained from blood. This TCR was recovered from a girl aged 10 to 17 with multiple sclerosis. The chain is built from TRBV20-1 and TRBJ2-1; 13 bases are shared with TRBD2. The CDR3 DNA reads TGCAGTGCTAGAGACGGACTAGCGGGAGTCCGGCAGTTCTTC. This sequence encodes CSARDGLAGVRQFF.